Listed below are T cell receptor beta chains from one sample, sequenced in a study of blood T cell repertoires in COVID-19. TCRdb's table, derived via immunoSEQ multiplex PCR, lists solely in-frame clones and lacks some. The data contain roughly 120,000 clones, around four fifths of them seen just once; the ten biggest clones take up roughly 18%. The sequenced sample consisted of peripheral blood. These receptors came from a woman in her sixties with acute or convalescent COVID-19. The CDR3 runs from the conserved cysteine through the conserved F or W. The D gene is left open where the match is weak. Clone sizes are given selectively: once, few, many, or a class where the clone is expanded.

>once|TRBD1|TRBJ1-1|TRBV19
TGTGCCAGTAGGGACAGGGGCTTGCTGAACACTGAAGCTTTCTTT
CASRDRGLLNTEAFF
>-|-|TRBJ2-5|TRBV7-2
TGTGCCAGCAGCTTGTCAATCCAAGAGACCCAGTACTTC
CASSLSIQETQYF
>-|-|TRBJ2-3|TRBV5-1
TGCGCCAGCAGCCTGTCTGAGGGTCTAAGCACAGATACGCAGTATTTT
CASSLSEGLSTDTQYF
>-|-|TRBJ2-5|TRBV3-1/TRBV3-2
TGTGCCAGCAGGAAACAGGGTTCACAAGAGACCCAGTACTTC
CASRKQGSQETQYF
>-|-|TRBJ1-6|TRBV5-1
TGCGCCAGCAGCTTGGACGGTGCGAAAAATTCACCCCTCCACTTT
CASSLDGAKNSPLHF
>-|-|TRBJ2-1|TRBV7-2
TGTGCCAGCAGCCTAACGACTAACCCGTCACTCAATGAGCAGTTCTTC
CASSLTTNPSLNEQFF
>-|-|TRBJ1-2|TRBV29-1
TGCAGCTCCACAGGAGCTAACTATGGCTACACCTTC
CSSTGANYGYTF
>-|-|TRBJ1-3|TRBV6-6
TGTGCCAGCGGAGTACCCTTAAACACCATATATTTT
CASGVPLNTIYF
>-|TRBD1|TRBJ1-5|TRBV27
TGTGCCAGCAGCCAAGGACAGGGTCCCAATCAGCCCCAGCATTTT
CASSQGQGPNQPQHF
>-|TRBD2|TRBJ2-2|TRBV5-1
TGCGCCAGCAGCTTGGCCGCTAGCGGGAGGGCTAGCACCGGGGAGCTGTTTTTT
CASSLAASGRASTGELFF
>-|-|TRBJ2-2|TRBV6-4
TGTGCCAGCAGTGATAAGGGGACCGGGGAGCTGTTTTTT
CASSDKGTGELFF
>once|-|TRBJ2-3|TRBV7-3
TGTGCCAGCCCCACTTCGGTCCCAGGGGATACGCAGTATTTT
CASPTSVPGDTQYF
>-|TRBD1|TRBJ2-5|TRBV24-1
TGTGCCACCAGTGATTCAAGGACAGGGGGGGAGACCCAGTACTTC
CATSDSRTGGETQYF